This TCR beta chain was retrieved from a study of T cell repertoires in cytomegalovirus infection. TCRdb reprocessed the reads via MiXCR and lists one record per CDR3 protein. The sample includes 100,000 to 150,000 distinct CDR3 sequences, around 30% of them seen just once. CDR1 LNHNV and CDR2 YYDKDF come from the germline V gene (reference sequence). This CDR3 comprises 14 residues. Between the trimmed V and J ends, which lost 0 bases and 4 bases, there was a span of 9 bases. The count of this clonotype is one. The antigen is unknown. This sequence was found in a human donor in good health (CMV status not recorded). Some clones in this sample may be carry-over from other donors' samples. Specimen: CD8+ T cells from cultured PBMCs, collected from culture after CMV antigen stimulation. This chain joins TRBV15 and TRBJ2-5, with D possibly being TRBD2 (5 bases). CDR3 region: CATSRDIRGETQYF. In DNA, the CDR3 is TGTGCCACCAGCAGAGATATACGGGGAGAGACCCAGTACTTC.